This T cell receptor beta chain was captured in a study of T cells in Graves' hyperthyroidism and ophthalmopathy. Of note for this clonotype: Its antigen is still unknown.

General study points: The model forecast ophthalmopathy, anticipating it by a median about 7 months before onset.

Regions amplified from RNA transcripts were the TCR beta CDR3 regions. First-round RT-PCR targeting the TCR CDR3 was performed with the HTBI primer set. TCRdb itself ran the multiplex PCR reads through MiXCR, one entry per CDR3 protein. This table has hundreds of thousands of distinct CDR3 sequences, about 45% appearing once. For the diagnoses, clinical symptoms, serum thyroxine and TRAb, thyroid ultrasound and orbital computed tomography were used. This CDR3 region has 18 residues. Trimming cost V 6 bases and J 2 bases, with 20 bases left between them. This rearrangement joins TRBV12-3 or TRBV12-4 to TRBJ2-6, with a possible D match to TRBD2 (5 bases). This TCR derives from an adult man with Graves' disease, either hyperthyroidism or ophthalmopathy (not recorded which). The sequencing sample was made of peripheral blood or thyroid tissue (not recorded which). This CDR3 is CASRWAGLSGAGANVLTF. In DNA, the CDR3 is TGTGCCAGCAGGTGGGCAGGCCTTTCCGGGGCTGGGGCCAACGTCCTGACTTTC.